The 3 T cell receptor beta chains listed next were all sequenced from one sample in a study of blood T cell repertoires in COVID-19. Profiling relied on immunoSEQ multiplex PCR, and the TCRdb table lists in-frame clones only, not all of them. This table holds fewer than 120,000 clones, 70% to 90% found once. Material: peripheral blood. The receptors come from a human donor in a cohort sampled during active COVID-19.

The chain joins TRBV7-2 to TRBJ2-1; 10 positions match TRBD2. Germline V gene lookup returns CDR1 SGHTA and CDR2 FQGNSA. The CDR3 spans 19 residues. V was pared by 2 bases and J by 7 bases, with 17 bases of the junction left unmatched. The CDR3, as DNA: TGTGCCAGCAGCTTAATAGTCCTCATAGCGGGAGGCGGACGGAATGAGCAGTTCTTC. It specifies CASSLIVLIAGGGRNEQFF.

The chain links TRBV4-2 to TRBJ2-6; D is unresolved. The V and J ends lost 4 bases and 0 bases respectively, with 13 bases between them. The CDR3 has 17 residues. CDR1 and CDR2 (germline): LGHNA, YNFKEQ. CDR3 in amino acids: CASSRSRRSSGANVLTF. The CDR3 region has the DNA TGTGCCAGCAGCCGGTCCCGCAGAAGCTCTGGGGCCAACGTCCTGACTTTC.

V and J are TRBV14 and TRBJ1-1, with D perhaps matching TRBD1 (6 bases). The CDR3 runs 14 residues. CDR1 is SGHDN, CDR2 FVKESK, per germline. Trimming removed 3 bases from V and 1 base from J, with 9 bases in between. CDR3: CASSHRGQNTEAFF. CDR3 nucleotide sequence: TGTGCCAGCAGCCACAGGGGCCAGAACACTGAAGCTTTCTTT.